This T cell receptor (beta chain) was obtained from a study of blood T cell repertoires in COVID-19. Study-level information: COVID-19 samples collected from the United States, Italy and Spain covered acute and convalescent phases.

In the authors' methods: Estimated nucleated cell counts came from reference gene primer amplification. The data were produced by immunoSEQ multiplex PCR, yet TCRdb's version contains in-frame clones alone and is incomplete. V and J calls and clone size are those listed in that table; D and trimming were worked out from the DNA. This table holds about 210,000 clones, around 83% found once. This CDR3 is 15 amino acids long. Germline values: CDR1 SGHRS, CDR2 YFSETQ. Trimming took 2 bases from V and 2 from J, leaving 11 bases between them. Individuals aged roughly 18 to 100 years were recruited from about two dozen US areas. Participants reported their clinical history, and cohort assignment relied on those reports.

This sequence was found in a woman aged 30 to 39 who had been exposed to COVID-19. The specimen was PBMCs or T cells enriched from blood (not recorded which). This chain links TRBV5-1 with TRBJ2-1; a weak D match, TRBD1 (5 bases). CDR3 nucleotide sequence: TGCGCCAGCAGCTTTTCCCTACAGGCCTACAATGAGCAGTTCTTC. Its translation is CASSFSLQAYNEQFF.